Listed below are T cell receptor beta chains from one sample, sequenced in a study of early T cells in non-severe SARS-CoV-2 infection. TCRdb ran MiXCR on the 5' RACE reads and lists one entry per CDR3 protein. This sample has approximately 28,000 distinct CDR3 sequences, with roughly 4.6% found just once. The sequenced sample was whole blood, obtained at baseline. Receptors originate from an adult who was a healthcare worker with PCR-confirmed SARS-CoV-2 infection or an uninfected control (not recorded which). Both conserved end residues are part of each CDR3. A D gene is named only where the DNA matches it firmly. Rows may omit the clone size; those that give it use once, few, many or a size class.

TRBV20-1,TRBJ1-1,many,.,CSASIPGRGGTEAFF,TGCAGTGCTAGTATACCGGGACGTGGTGGAACTGAAGCTTTCTTT
TRBV10-3,TRBJ2-7,many,.,CAISAELSDEQYF,TGTGCCATCAGTGCCGAGCTTTCGGACGAGCAGTACTTC
TRBV20-1,TRBJ2-5,many,.,CIMLADRGETQYF,TGCATTATGCTAGCGGATAGGGGGGAGACCCAGTACTTC
TRBV11-2,TRBJ2-5,many,.,CASSGGVETQYF,TGTGCCAGCAGCGGAGGGGTAGAGACCCAGTACTTC
TRBV9,TRBJ2-7,few,TRBD2,CASSSAGTSDYEQYF,TGTGCCAGCAGCTCCGCCGGGACTAGTGACTACGAGCAGTACTTC
TRBV5-1,TRBJ2-1,few,.,CASSLVPNQFGDEQFF,TGCGCCAGCAGCTTGGTTCCAAACCAGTTTGGCGATGAGCAGTTCTTC
TRBV5-1,TRBJ1-2,many,.,CASTPGRDGYTF,TGCGCCAGCACTCCAGGGAGGGATGGCTACACCTTC
TRBV19,TRBJ2-7,many,.,CASSSSTSHEQYF,TGTGCCAGTAGTTCTAGCACCTCTCACGAGCAGTACTTC
TRBV15,TRBJ2-4,many,TRBD2,CATLQSGGSWLAKNIQYF,TGTGCCACCCTTCAAAGCGGGGGGTCCTGGCTAGCCAAAAACATTCAGTACTTC
TRBV20-1,TRBJ1-2,few,TRBD1,CSKGQSNYGYTF,TGCAGTAAGGGACAGTCTAACTATGGCTACACCTTC
TRBV14,TRBJ1-2,few,.,CASSQDMGGYGYTF,TGTGCCAGCAGCCAAGACATGGGTGGCTATGGCTACACCTTC
TRBV6-4,TRBJ1-2,many,TRBD1,CASSRGTGYGYTF,TGTGCCAGCAGTCGGGGGACAGGCTATGGCTACACCTTC
TRBV2,TRBJ2-2,many,.,CASRQGTANTGELFF,TGTGCCAGCAGACAGGGAACGGCGAACACCGGGGAGCTGTTTTTT
TRBV5-1,TRBJ2-5,many,.,CASREQETQYF,TGCGCCAGCAGGGAGCAAGAGACCCAGTACTTC
TRBV7-2,TRBJ2-1,many,.,CASSLGWASYNEQFF,TGTGCCAGCAGCTTAGGGTGGGCCTCCTACAATGAGCAGTTCTTC
TRBV7-9,TRBJ2-5,many,.,CASSSYGLTLGETQYF,TGTGCCAGCAGCTCCTACGGACTCACCTTAGGAGAGACCCAGTACTTC
TRBV4-2,TRBJ2-5,many,.,CASSQDPTGGETQYF,TGTGCCAGCAGCCAAGATCCGACCGGGGGAGAGACCCAGTACTTC
TRBV27,TRBJ2-7,many,TRBD2,CASGLTSAYEQYF,TGTGCCAGCGGCTTGACTAGCGCCTACGAGCAGTACTTC
TRBV5-1,TRBJ2-7,many,.,CASSLADYEQYF,TGCGCCAGCAGCTTGGCGGATTACGAGCAGTACTTC
TRBV15,TRBJ1-1,many,TRBD1,CATSRDRGQGGIF,TGTGCCACCAGCAGAGATCGGGGACAGGGGGGAATCTTT
TRBV6-2/TRBV6-3,TRBJ2-7,many,.,CASSAGTPDGEQYF,TGTGCCAGCAGCGCCGGGACCCCGGATGGCGAGCAGTACTTC
TRBV29-1,TRBJ2-1,many,TRBD2,CSVEPRSGRAGNNEQFF,TGCAGCGTTGAACCGAGGAGCGGGAGGGCCGGGAACAATGAGCAGTTCTTC
TRBV10-3,TRBJ1-1,many,TRBD1,CAISDRQGGRRSAEAFF,TGTGCCATCAGTGATAGGCAGGGGGGCCGAAGATCAGCTGAAGCTTTCTTT
TRBV27,TRBJ1-6,medium-sized,.,CASSSSGRDSPLHF,TGTGCCAGCAGTTCTAGTGGGCGGGATTCACCCCTCCACTTT
TRBV6-2/TRBV6-3,TRBJ2-7,many,.,CASSAIYEQYF,TGTGCCAGCAGTGCGATCTACGAGCAGTACTTC
TRBV5-5,TRBJ2-7,many,.,CASSLVMDQYEQYF,TGTGCCAGCAGCTTGGTGATGGACCAATACGAGCAGTACTTC
TRBV7-9,TRBJ2-5,many,TRBD1,CASSNGQGAYF,TGTGCCAGCAGCAACGGACAGGGGGCGTACTTC
TRBV7-3,TRBJ2-1,many,TRBD2,CASSLYAGEMGNEQFF,TGTGCCAGCAGCTTGTATGCGGGGGAAATGGGCAATGAGCAGTTCTTC
TRBV20-1,TRBJ2-1,many,.,CSARDQLRGFLYNEQFF,TGCAGTGCTAGAGACCAATTGAGGGGTTTCCTTTACAATGAGCAGTTCTTC
TRBV12-3/TRBV12-4,TRBJ1-2,many,.,CASVFGAGLYGYTF,TGTGCCAGCGTATTCGGAGCAGGGTTATATGGCTACACCTTC
TRBV20-1,TRBJ2-3,.,.,CSASVTSTDTQYF,TGCAGTGCTAGCGTGACTAGCACAGATACGCAGTATTTT
TRBV15,TRBJ2-7,.,.,CATSKGMEYEQYF,TGTGCCACCAGCAAGGGGATGGAATACGAGCAGTACTTC
TRBV11-3,TRBJ2-5,many,.,CASSLDRTSRAETQYF,TGTGCCAGCAGCTTAGATCGGACATCCCGGGCGGAGACCCAGTACTTC
TRBV3-1,TRBJ2-7,many,TRBD2,CATGPGLPYEQYF,TGTGCCACCGGGCCGGGACTACCGTACGAGCAGTACTTC
TRBV7-8,TRBJ2-1,many,.,CASSSHQGLIYNEQFF,TGTGCCAGCAGCTCTCACCAGGGCCTTATCTACAATGAGCAGTTCTTC
TRBV7-8,TRBJ2-5,many,.,CASSLNGEVETQYF,TGTGCCAGCAGCTTAAACGGGGAGGTAGAGACCCAGTACTTC
TRBV20-1,TRBJ2-7,.,TRBD1,CSARDYTGTGVYEQYF,TGCAGTGCTAGAGACTATACCGGGACAGGGGTCTACGAGCAGTACTTC
TRBV28,TRBJ2-7,many,.,CATAAPVERKDYEQYF,TGTGCCACCGCTGCCCCGGTGGAAAGGAAAGACTACGAGCAGTACTTC
TRBV19,TRBJ2-5,many,TRBD2,CASSMGLAGAIQETQYF,TGTGCCAGTAGTATGGGACTAGCGGGGGCCATCCAAGAGACCCAGTACTTC
TRBV20-1,TRBJ2-1,many,.,CSAPEERRTNEQFF,TGCAGTGCCCCGGAGGAGCGTAGGACCAATGAGCAGTTCTTC
TRBV7-6,TRBJ1-6,.,TRBD1,CASSPPGQGTLFLHF,TGTGCCAGCAGCCCCCCGGGACAGGGGACCCTATTCCTCCACTTT
TRBV7-9,TRBJ2-1,many,.,CASSLLGPEQFF,TGTGCCAGCAGCTTACTAGGTCCTGAGCAGTTCTTC
TRBV7-2,TRBJ2-1,many,.,CASSLDYSERKQFF,TGTGCCAGCAGCTTGGACTACTCTGAAAGGAAGCAGTTCTTC
TRBV24-1,TRBJ2-3,.,TRBD2,CATSDPSGGPNPPDTQYF,TGTGCCACCAGTGATCCGTCGGGAGGGCCCAACCCACCAGATACGCAGTATTTT
TRBV4-2,TRBJ1-4,few,.,CASSQEFLATNEKLFF,TGTGCCAGCAGCCAAGAGTTCTTAGCAACTAATGAAAAACTGTTTTTT
TRBV6-1,TRBJ2-7,many,TRBD1,CASSDSSGTGVKEQYF,TGTGCCAGCAGTGACTCTTCCGGGACAGGGGTTAAGGAGCAGTACTTC
TRBV2,TRBJ2-7,many,.,CASKEGTVPVEQYF,TGTGCCAGCAAGGAGGGGACAGTCCCGGTCGAGCAGTACTTC
TRBV29-1,TRBJ2-5,.,.,CSVEFVQETQYF,TGCAGCGTTGAATTCGTCCAAGAGACCCAGTACTTC
TRBV7-6,TRBJ2-7,few,TRBD2,CASSPVSGRAREQYF,TGTGCCAGCAGCCCAGTTAGCGGGAGGGCGCGGGAGCAGTACTTC
TRBV20-1,TRBJ2-2,many,TRBD2,CSARESGRVTGELFF,TGCAGTGCTAGGGAAAGCGGGAGAGTTACCGGGGAGCTGTTTTTT
TRBV30,TRBJ1-6,many,.,CAWAYSGDHSPLHF,TGTGCCTGGGCTTATTCAGGAGACCATTCACCCCTCCACTTT